Each of the 24 T cell receptor beta chains below was sequenced from the same sample in a study of blood T cells in healthy people across ages. Alongside a J-beta primer mix, a sample-barcoded 5' primer served in a second PCR lasting roughly 7 to 11 cycles. TCRdb re-called the 5' RACE reads through MiXCR, storing one row per CDR3 protein. The sample consists of 800,000 or so distinct CDR3 sequences, roughly 25% of them appearing once. The data also belong to a second study, concerning T cells of mothers and their children.

Sequences were obtained from blood. The receptors here all came from a boy aged 10-17 years in good health.

This clonotype was counted only a few times. The chain uses TRBV5-6 and TRBJ2-7, with D perhaps matching TRBD1 or TRBD2 (5 bases each). The CDR3 is 12 residues long. CDR1 is SGHDT and CDR2 is YYEEEE in the germline V gene. The ends were cut back, 6 bases at V and 3 bases at J, with 10 bases in the middle. CDR3 sequence: CASMRGDYEQYF. The CDR3 DNA follows: TGTGCCAGCATGAGAGGGGACTACGAGCAGTACTTC. The full variable domain, with the rest looked up from reference TRBV5-6 and TRBJ2-7, is DAGVTQSPTHLIKTRGQQVTLRCSPKSGHDTVSWYQQALGQGPQFIFQYYEEEERQRGNFPDRFSGHQFPNYSSELNVNALLLGDSALYLCASMRGDYEQYFGPGTRLTVT.

The rearrangement joins TRBV27 to TRBJ2-7; 7 bases map to TRBD1. V lost 7 bases and J lost 4; bases outside the gene matches: 1. Germline CDR1 is MNHEY and CDR2 is SMNVEV (reference sequence). The CDR3 has 11 amino acids. The CDR3 coding sequence is TGTGCCAGCACGGACAGGTACGAGCAGTACTTC. Its translation is CASTDRYEQYF.

The V call is TRBV7-2, the J call TRBJ2-4, with TRBD2 matching over 10 bases. Germline CDR1 is SGHTA and CDR2 is FQGNSA. The CDR3 sequence is 16 residues long. The junction had 7 bases not matched to a gene; V was cut back by 6 bases and J by 2 bases. CDR3 loop: CASSGSGGLTKNIQYF. The CDR3 DNA reads TGTGCCAGCAGTGGTAGCGGGGGGTTGACCAAAAACATTCAGTACTTC.

The chain links TRBV7-2 to TRBJ2-3; 7 bases map to TRBD1. Losses at the gene ends were 0 bases for V and 3 bases for J; bases not matched to a gene: 3. In germline, CDR1 is SGHTA, CDR2 FQGNSA. The length of the CDR3 is 15 residues. CDR3 region: CASSLAGQLTDTQYF. CDR3 DNA sequence: TGTGCCAGCAGCTTAGCGGGACAGCTAACAGATACGCAGTATTTT.

This clonotype was seen only a few times. The V and J genes are TRBV2 and TRBJ2-3, with D maybe TRBD1 (6 bases). V gave up 8 bases and J gave up 2 bases, with 11 bases separating them. Germline CDR1 reads SNHLY; CDR2 reads FYNNEI. CDR3 size: 13 residues. The DNA for the CDR3 is TGTGCCAGCGGTGGACAGTCCACAGATACGCAGTATTTT. Its translation is CASGGQSTDTQYF.

The chain carries TRBV18 and TRBJ2-4, with TRBD2 matching over 14 bases. The CDR3 totals 17 residues. The trim removed 6 bases at V and 3 bases at J, leaving 7 bases unmatched. Looked up from germline, CDR1 is KGHSH and CDR2 is LQKENI. This CDR3 is CASSLMGLAGVKNIQYF. Written as DNA, the CDR3 is TGTGCCAGCTCCCTAATGGGACTAGCGGGGGTCAAAAACATTCAGTACTTC. Full variable domain (remainder filled in from reference TRBV18 and TRBJ2-4): NAGVMQNPRHLVRRRGQEARLRCSPMKGHSHVYWYRQLPEEGLKFMVYLQKENIIDESGMPKERFSAEFPKEGPSILRIQQVVRGDSAAYFCASSLMGLAGVKNIQYFGAGTRLSVL.

This clonotype was seen a few times. V usage is TRBV20-1 and J usage is TRBJ2-1; 10 bases agree with TRBD2. Trimming at V came to 2 bases and at J to 6 bases, leaving 7 bases not matched to a gene. The CDR3 consists of 15 residues. Germline-derived CDR1 and CDR2 are DFQATT and SNEGSKA (reference sequence). CDR3 protein: CSARSPSGGSNEQFF. The CDR3 DNA follows: TGCAGTGCTAGATCTCCTAGCGGGGGCTCCAATGAGCAGTTCTTC.

The chain uses TRBV9 and TRBJ2-5; D gene uncertain. Per the germline V gene, CDR1 is SGDLS and CDR2 is YYNGEE. CDR3 length: 15 residues. V gave up 2 bases and J gave up 4 bases, with 15 bases separating them. CDR3 protein: CASSVSPIAPETQYF. CDR3 in DNA: TGTGCCAGCAGCGTTTCCCCGATAGCCCCAGAGACCCAGTACTTC.

This clonotype has only a few counts. This chain uses TRBV5-1 with TRBJ2-3, with D perhaps matching TRBD1 or TRBD2 (6 bases each). The germline V gene has CDR1 SGHRS and CDR2 YFSETQ. Between the trimmed V and J ends, which lost 4 bases and 2 bases, there was a span of 14 bases. The CDR3 is 15 amino acids. CDR3 sequence: CASSTGGGFTDTQYF. The DNA of the CDR3 is TGCGCCAGCAGCACCGGGGGCGGGTTCACAGATACGCAGTATTTT.

The chain is built from TRBV5-6 and TRBJ2-5; D might be TRBD1 (6 bases). Trimming left V 4 bases short and J 7 bases short, with 14 bases between. Germline-derived CDR1 and CDR2 are SGHDT and YYEEEE. This CDR3 is 13 amino acids long. The CDR3 sequence is CASSAQGMGTQYF. CDR3 coding DNA: TGTGCCAGCAGCGCACAGGGTATGGGGACCCAGTACTTC.

This clonotype was seen a few times. This chain joins TRBV6-6 and TRBJ1-2, with a weak D call TRBD1 (5 bases). Germline CDR1 MNHNY, CDR2 SVGAGI (reference sequence). V gave up 2 bases and J gave up 1 base, with 8 bases separating them. The CDR3 extends over 14 amino acids. CDR3 loop: CASSYDGGNYGYTF. CDR3 DNA sequence: TGTGCCAGCAGTTACGACGGGGGTAACTATGGCTACACCTTC.

This clonotype was counted between two and nine times. The rearrangement joins TRBV5-1 to TRBJ2-1; tentative D call: TRBD1 (6 bases). V lost 4 bases and J lost 0, with 14 bases in between. The CDR3 consists of 16 residues. CDR1 is SGHRS, CDR2 YFSETQ, per germline. The CDR3 spells CASSRAGVNSYNEQFF. For the CDR3, the DNA is TGCGCCAGCAGCCGGGCAGGGGTGAACTCCTACAATGAGCAGTTCTTC.

The V call is TRBV10-3, the J call TRBJ2-5; maybe TRBD2 (6 bases). Trimming pared 7 bases from V and 4 bases from J, leaving 13 bases between. The CDR3 sequence is 13 residues long. Per germline, CDR1 ENHRY and CDR2 SYGVKD. CDR3 in DNA: TGTGCCATCAAGGGTCCGGGGGTAGAGACCCAGTACTTC. Residues: CAIKGPGVETQYF.

The V and J genes are TRBV28 and TRBJ2-7, with 7 bases fitting TRBD1. The length of the CDR3 is 15 residues. J gave up 4 bases and V 6 bases, and 12 bases lay outside the gene matches. The germline V gene encodes CDR1 MDHEN and CDR2 SYDVKM. The CDR3 coding sequence is TGTGCCAGCAGGAGACCTGGCAGGGGGTTGTACGAGCAGTACTTC. Amino acids: CASRRPGRGLYEQYF.

This clonotype was picked up a small number of times. This chain connects TRBV9 to TRBJ1-3; 11 bases are shared with TRBD1. Losses at the gene ends were 4 bases for V and 0 bases for J; bases not matched to a gene: 15. The germline V gene encodes CDR1 SGDLS and CDR2 YYNGEE. The CDR3 is made up of 20 amino acids. CDR3 amino acids: CASSPPLGQGAYLSGNTIYF. DNA of the CDR3: TGTGCCAGCAGCCCCCCCCTCGGACAGGGGGCCTACCTCTCTGGAAACACCATATATTTT.

The rearrangement joins TRBV7-2 to TRBJ1-2; perhaps TRBD1 as D (6 bases). V was clipped by 2 bases and J by 5 bases, with 15 bases between them. The CDR3 runs to 15 residues. Germline V gives CDR1 SGHTA, CDR2 FQGNSA. This CDR3 reads CASSLPGAAGYGYTF. The CDR3 DNA follows: TGTGCCAGCAGCTTACCGGGGGCCGCGGGGTATGGCTACACCTTC.

There are a few counts of this clonotype. The chain links TRBV28 to TRBJ1-5; D not certain. Between the trimmed V and J ends, which lost 3 bases and 2 bases, there was a span of 5 bases. The CDR3 sequence is 13 residues long. Germline assignment: CDR1 MDHEN and CDR2 SYDVKM. The chain's CDR3 is CASSFPGNQPQHF. The CDR3 nucleotides are TGTGCCAGCAGTTTCCCAGGCAATCAGCCCCAGCATTTT.

This sequence joins TRBV28 and TRBJ1-2; D gene ambiguous. The CDR3 spans 13 residues. Germline CDR1 MDHEN, CDR2 SYDVKM. Trimming cost V 8 bases and J 4 bases, with 14 bases left between them. CDR3 residues: CASAEGNPYGYTF. In DNA, the CDR3 is TGTGCCAGCGCCGAGGGCAATCCCTATGGCTACACCTTC.

This clonotype was observed a single time. The CDR3 spells CSGGSGRGGYNEQFF. The CDR3 DNA follows: TGCAGCGGAGGTTCAGGGCGGGGGGGCTACAATGAGCAGTTCTTC. The V call is TRBV29-1, the J call TRBJ2-1, with 9 bases matching TRBD2. The CDR3 consists of 15 residues. V trimming: 7 bases; J trimming: 3 bases; junction bases outside the gene matches: 10. The germline CDR1 and CDR2 sequences are SQVTM and ANQGSEA.

This chain uses TRBV10-3 with TRBJ2-1; a possible D gene is TRBD1 (5 bases). The CDR3 contains 17 residues. The germline V gene encodes CDR1 ENHRY and CDR2 SYGVKD. With 6 bases removed from V and 0 bases from J, the gap between germline ends came to 18 bases. CDR3 sequence: CAIREAGMGSSYNEQFF. CDR3 coding DNA: TGTGCCATCAGGGAAGCAGGGATGGGCAGCTCCTACAATGAGCAGTTCTTC.

The J gene is TRBJ1-4, the V gene TRBV29-1; D unresolved. The CDR3 is made up of 13 amino acids. V lost 2 bases and J lost 11, with 15 bases in between. CDR1 and CDR2 from the germline V gene are SQVTM and ANQGSEA. The CDR3 DNA is TGCAGCGTTGAATGGGCGAACGTCGAGAAACTGTTTTTT. As protein: CSVEWANVEKLFF.

This clonotype appeared a few times. The chain joins TRBV29-1 to TRBJ2-1; 9 nucleotides line up with TRBD2. Per germline, CDR1 SQVTM and CDR2 ANQGSEA. The CDR3 runs 12 residues. J gave up 10 bases and V 7 bases, and 8 bases lay outside the gene matches. The CDR3 sequence is CSATSGTGEQFF. The CDR3 DNA reads as TGCAGCGCGACTAGCGGAACGGGGGAGCAGTTCTTC.

The gene calls are TRBV27 and TRBJ1-2; D may be TRBD1 (6 bases). Trimming took off 0 bases at V and 6 bases at J, with 14 bases between the two ends. The CDR3 is 15 amino acids. Germline lookup yields CDR1 MNHEY and CDR2 SMNVEV (reference sequence). The CDR3, as DNA: TGTGCCAGCAGTTTATCGGTGGGGGCCGGGCATGGCTACACCTTC. Encoded protein: CASSLSVGAGHGYTF.

The chain is built from TRBV7-9 and TRBJ1-2; the D gene is possibly TRBD1 (5 bases). This CDR3 has 14 amino acids. Germline V gene data show CDR1 as SEHNR and CDR2 as FQNEAQ (reference sequence). Trimming shortened V by 8 bases and J by 2 bases, and 15 bases separated the two germline ends. The CDR3 loop reads CASQGEGTNYGYTF. For the CDR3, the DNA is TGTGCCAGCCAAGGGGAGGGCACGAACTATGGCTACACCTTC.